The 15 T cell receptor beta chains in this list originate from one sample, sequenced in a study of CD8 T cells in ankylosing spondylitis (dated by TCRdb to 2017 to 2019). General conclusions and limits of the study: Blood from ankylosing spondylitis patients appeared to be characterized by a TCR beta motif composed of roughly eight highly homologous amino acid variants.

These TCRs' antigens remain unknown. The method was 5' RACE. This sample was sequenced with an Illumina HiSeq 2500. TCRdb reworked the public reads: Q25 trimming with fastp, MiXCR clone assembly, productive beta chains retained. Each CDR3 protein appears once, grouped with its most common genes and DNA. The sample has 100,000 to 150,000 distinct CDR3 sequences on record, 17% of them singletons. In total, the top ten clones hold roughly a third of the sample. The sample taken for sequencing was blood, either unsorted or a sorted T cell fraction (not recorded which). These receptors all come from a male donor with ankylosing spondylitis.

The genes are TRBV27 and TRBJ2-5; no clear D. V dropped 6 bases and J dropped 6 bases, with 11 bases sitting between them. Germline V lookup: CDR1 MNHEY, CDR2 SMNVEV (reference sequence). The CDR3 spans 12 residues. CDR3 residues: CASSSMGKTQYF. Here the CDR3 DNA reads TGTGCCAGCAGCTCGATGGGAAAGACCCAGTACTTC.

The chain recombines TRBV4-1 with TRBJ2-7; a possible D gene is TRBD1 (5 bases). Germline V CDR1 and CDR2: MGHRA, YSYEKL. Trimming took 1 base from V and 3 from J, leaving 10 bases between them. The length of the CDR3 is 14 residues. CDR3 residues: CASSQAQGNYEQYF. CDR3 nucleotides: TGCGCCAGCAGCCAAGCTCAGGGAAACTACGAGCAGTACTTC.

The chain has TRBV11-2 and TRBJ2-3, with 8 positions matching TRBD2. Trimming removed 1 base from V and 0 bases from J; junction bases left unmatched: 0. The CDR3 has 15 residues. Germline V gene lookup returns CDR1 SGHAT and CDR2 FQNNGV. DNA for the CDR3: TGTGCCAGCAGCTTAGTAGCGGGGAGCACAGATACGCAGTATTTT. Its protein product is CASSLVAGSTDTQYF. The whole variable domain, filled in from reference TRBV11-2 and TRBJ2-3, reads EAGVAQSPRYKIIEKRQSVAFWCNPISGHATLYWYQQILGQGPKLLIQFQNNGVVDDSQLPKDRFSAERLKGVDSTLKIQPAKLEDSAVYLCASSLVAGSTDTQYFGPGTRLTVL.

This rearrangement joins TRBV27 to TRBJ2-1; D remains ambiguous. The CDR3 contains 12 residues. Germline values: CDR1 MNHEY, CDR2 SMNVEV (reference sequence). Trimming left V 7 bases short and J 8 bases short, with 12 bases between. The chain's CDR3 is CASTDTVDEQFF. The CDR3 DNA reads TGTGCCAGCACAGACACGGTGGATGAGCAGTTCTTC.

The V gene is TRBV12-3 or TRBV12-4, the J gene TRBJ2-1; TRBD2 matches at 12 bases. Trimming cost V 3 bases and J 8 bases; bases outside gene matches: 17. This CDR3 has 19 amino acids. The CDR3 DNA reads TGTGCCAGCAGTTTTAGAATAGTAAGGACTAGCGGGAATGGCGATGAGCAGTTCTTC. Its protein is CASSFRIVRTSGNGDEQFF.

In the case of this clonotype: The junction and the germline gene differ at one end; a read error may be behind it. V and J are TRBV4-1 and TRBJ1-1; tentatively, D is TRBD1 (5 bases). This CDR3 is 13 amino acids long. CDR1 is MGHRA and CDR2 is YSYEKL in the germline V gene. CDR3: CASSQAPGTEAYF. The CDR3 DNA follows: TGCGCCAGCAGCCAAGCTCCAGGGACTGAAGCTTACTTT.

The table lists this clonotype with a few counts. The chain's CDR3 is CASSPSLNTGELFF. In DNA, the CDR3 is TGTGCCAGCAGTCCCAGCCTGAACACCGGGGAGCTGTTTTTT. This chain uses TRBV28 with TRBJ2-2; D uncertain. Germline assignment: CDR1 MDHEN and CDR2 SYDVKM. This CDR3 spans 14 amino acids. Trimming took off 5 bases at V and 1 base at J, with 8 bases between the two ends.

The table lists this clonotype with a few counts. This chain connects TRBV29-1 to TRBJ2-7; D gene uncertain. Germline CDR1 is SQVTM and CDR2 is ANQGSEA. V was clipped by 7 bases and J by 3 bases, with 10 bases between them. This CDR3 region has 11 residues. The CDR3 spells CSATEDYEQYF. The CDR3 nucleotides read TGCAGCGCAACAGAAGACTACGAGCAGTACTTC.

The gene calls are TRBV6-5 and TRBJ2-3, with 8 bases aligning to TRBD1. The CDR3 consists of 19 residues. Trimming took 3 bases from V and 1 from J; bases not matched to a gene: 15. Germline loops: CDR1 MNHEY, CDR2 SVGAGI. The CDR3 protein is CASSYFAGGALAGTDTQYF. DNA of the CDR3: TGTGCCAGCAGTTATTTTGCAGGGGGCGCGTTAGCGGGCACAGATACGCAGTATTTT.

This sequence joins TRBV9 and TRBJ2-5, with 12 bases that match TRBD1. With 3 bases clipped from V and 4 bases from J, the junction kept 7 bases outside the gene matches. This CDR3 comprises 16 residues. Germline loops: CDR1 SGDLS, CDR2 YYNGEE. For the CDR3, the DNA is TGTGCCAGCAGCGCTCCGGGACAGGGGGCTCGAGAGACCCAGTACTTC. Translated: CASSAPGQGARETQYF.

The rearrangement uses TRBV20-1 and TRBJ2-7; D gene unclear. The germline V and J ends were trimmed by 0 bases and 6 bases, with 9 bases remaining between them. The CDR3 totals 12 residues. Germline V lookup: CDR1 DFQATT, CDR2 SNEGSKA (reference sequence). Written as DNA, the CDR3 is TGCAGTGCTAGAGATCTAACGACCGAGCAGTACTTC. This translates into CSARDLTTEQYF.

The chain joins TRBV24-1 to TRBJ1-4; D is uncertain. Germline V gives CDR1 KGHDR, CDR2 SFDVKD. The germline V and J ends were trimmed by 8 bases and 8 bases, with 20 bases remaining between them. The CDR3 covers 15 residues. The CDR3 loop reads CATTESAPFSEKLFF. Written as DNA, the CDR3 is TGTGCCACCACGGAGTCAGCCCCTTTCTCGGAAAAACTGTTTTTT.

The chain employs TRBV14 and TRBJ2-3; the match to TRBD2 covers 7 bases. This CDR3 is 19 amino acids long. V was clipped by 3 bases and J by 4 bases; unmatched bases: 19. CDR1 is SGHDN, CDR2 FVKESK, per germline. The CDR3 sequence is CASSQRVAFEGGRPDTQYF. The CDR3 bases are TGTGCCAGCAGCCAGCGGGTAGCCTTCGAGGGAGGGCGGCCAGATACGCAGTATTTT.

The chain employs TRBV14 and TRBJ2-7, with a possible D match to TRBD2 (6 bases). CDR1 is SGHDN, CDR2 FVKESK, per germline. This CDR3 region has 12 residues. V lost 6 bases, J lost 6 bases, and 12 bases lay in between. The CDR3 DNA is TGTGCCAGCAGACACGGGAGCGGCGAGCAGTACTTC. Its protein product is CASRHGSGEQYF.

This clonotype appeared a few times. The gene calls are TRBV20-1 and TRBJ2-5, with D tentatively TRBD1 or TRBD2 (5 bases each). Germline V CDR1 and CDR2: DFQATT, SNEGSKA (reference sequence). Trimming took 0 bases from V and 5 from J, leaving 10 bases between them. The CDR3 has 13 amino acids. The CDR3 loop is CSARERGRETQYF. CDR3 in DNA: TGCAGTGCTAGAGAACGGGGCCGGGAGACCCAGTACTTC.